Listed here are 25 T cell receptor beta chains from one sample, sequenced in a study of blood T cell repertoires in COVID-19 (dated by TCRdb to between 2020 and 2021). The library was made by the immunoSEQ multiplex PCR assay. What TCRdb holds here is the immuneACCESS table cut down to in-frame rearrangements. Part of the clones is not present; checked against another copy, under half of the missing clones reflect an unresolved V gene, and the others are unexplained. The sample table holds around 180,000 clones, of which 81% were seen once. Clones ranked in the top ten supply less than 15% of the sample. Sequenced material: peripheral blood. The origin of the receptors is a woman older than 75 with COVID-19, enrolled during active disease.

The chain has TRBV29-1 and TRBJ1-1; 7 nucleotides match TRBD1. The CDR3 extends over 13 amino acids. V lost 6 bases, J lost 0 bases, and 4 bases stayed unmatched. Germline CDR1 SQVTM, CDR2 ANQGSEA. The CDR3 region is CSVGGQMNTEAFF. The CDR3 DNA reads TGCAGCGTGGGGGGACAGATGAACACTGAAGCTTTCTTT.

The J gene is TRBJ1-3, the V gene TRBV4-1; D is uncertain. This CDR3 region has 18 residues. From germline, CDR1 is MGHRA and CDR2 YSYEKL. V was cut by 4 bases and J by 0 bases, with 19 bases left in between. CDR3 coding DNA: TGCGCCAGCAGCCTCCAAGGTGGCGGATTAAACTCTGGAAACACCATATATTTT. It codes for CASSLQGGGLNSGNTIYF.

The V and J genes are TRBV7-9 and TRBJ1-5; the D is unclear. From germline, CDR1 is SEHNR and CDR2 FQNEAQ (reference sequence). Trimming cost V 5 bases and J 8 bases, with 10 bases left between them. The CDR3 is made up of 12 amino acids. Here the CDR3 DNA reads TGTGCCAGCAGCCGGACTTTGGAGCCCCAGCATTTT. Amino acids: CASSRTLEPQHF.

This chain joins TRBV15 and TRBJ1-1; D is undetermined. Germline V lookup: CDR1 LNHNV, CDR2 YYDKDF (reference sequence). The V end lost 0 bases, the J end lost 3 bases, and 26 bases lay between the germline ends. The CDR3 is 20 amino acids. Written as DNA, the CDR3 is TGTGCCACCAGCAGAGATCTACAACGAGGGCAGAGGCCAAGGGACACTGAAGCTTTCTTT. Amino acid sequence: CATSRDLQRGQRPRDTEAFF.

CDR3 region: CASSLAGGRATDTQYF. As DNA, the CDR3 is TGCGCCAGCAGCTTGGCCGGCGGGAGGGCCACAGATACGCAGTATTTT. The V and J genes are TRBV5-1 and TRBJ2-3; 9 bases align to TRBD2. CDR3 length equals 16 residues. J gave up 2 bases and V 0 bases, and 4 bases lay outside the gene matches. Germline V gene data show CDR1 as SGHRS and CDR2 as YFSETQ.

The V and J genes are TRBV29-1 and TRBJ2-1; 10 bases fit TRBD1. V was clipped by 7 bases and J by 7 bases; unmatched bases: 7. This CDR3 spans 13 amino acids. Germline-derived CDR1 and CDR2 are SQVTM and ANQGSEA. The CDR3 reads CSARQGATNEQFF. The CDR3 bases are TGCAGCGCAAGACAGGGGGCAACGAATGAGCAGTTCTTC.

V usage is TRBV24-1 and J usage is TRBJ1-5; 8 positions match TRBD1. CDR1 is KGHDR, CDR2 SFDVKD, per germline. Unmatched junction bases numbered 3, after V lost 5 bases and J lost 4 bases. The CDR3 covers 14 residues. CDR3 amino acids: CATSGTGRNQPQHF. For the CDR3, the DNA is TGTGCCACCAGTGGGACAGGGAGAAATCAGCCCCAGCATTTT.

The chain uses TRBV6-5 and TRBJ2-3, with D possibly TRBD1 on 6 matching bases. Trimming pared 0 bases from V and 0 bases from J, leaving 10 bases between. Germline V gene lookup returns CDR1 MNHEY and CDR2 SVGAGI. The CDR3 runs 16 residues. The CDR3 bases are TGTGCCAGCAGTTACTCGTACGGGACAAGCACAGATACGCAGTATTTT. It specifies CASSYSYGTSTDTQYF.

This sequence joins TRBV28 and TRBJ2-3; 8 bases fit TRBD2. Germline loops: CDR1 MDHEN, CDR2 SYDVKM. The trim removed 1 base at V and 4 bases at J, leaving 13 bases unmatched. This CDR3 is built from 18 residues. The DNA of the CDR3 is TGTGCCAGCAGTTTATCCGGGAGGGCCACACAGTCTCCAGATACGCAGTATTTT. Protein: CASSLSGRATQSPDTQYF. The full variable domain, in which reference TRBV28 and TRBJ2-3 provide the parts outside the CDR3, is DVKVTQSSRYLVKRTGEKVFLECVQDMDHENMFWYRQDPGLGLRLIYFSYDVKMKEKGDIPEGYSVSREKKERFSLILESASTNQTSMYLCASSLSGRATQSPDTQYFGPGTRLTVL.

The chain uses TRBV4-1 and TRBJ2-2; 9 positions match TRBD2. CDR1 and CDR2 from the germline V gene are MGHRA and YSYEKL. After removal of 0 bases from V and 3 bases from J, the junction contained 11 bases not matched to a gene. CDR3 size: 19 residues. CDR3 region: CASSQDGNSGRPHTGELFF. In nucleotides, the CDR3 is TGCGCCAGCAGCCAAGATGGTAATAGCGGGAGACCCCACACCGGGGAGCTGTTTTTT.

The chain carries TRBV28 and TRBJ2-1; TRBD2 agrees at 12 bases. CDR3 size: 17 residues. Trimming took 3 bases from V and 8 from J; bases not matched to a gene: 11. The germline gives CDR1 MDHEN, CDR2 SYDVKM. The CDR3 region is CASSLGLAGPLGDEQFF. DNA for the CDR3: TGTGCCAGCAGTTTGGGACTAGCGGGTCCCTTAGGGGATGAGCAGTTCTTC.

Points on this clone: At one end the junction does not follow the germline gene, possibly because of a read error. This chain connects TRBV7-7 to TRBJ2-5, with D unclear. The length of the CDR3 is 15 residues. Germline V gene sequence: CDR1 SSHAT, CDR2 FNYEAQ (reference sequence). The CDR3 loop is CASSFSPERSETQYF. CDR3 DNA sequence: TGTGCTAGCAGCTTTAGCCCCGAACGGTCAGAGACCCAGTACTTC.

This chain connects TRBV3-1 (or the pseudogene TRBV3-2) to TRBJ1-6; 7 nucleotides align to TRBD1. Looked up from germline, CDR1 is LGHDT and CDR2 is YNNKEL (reference sequence). This CDR3 is 16 amino acids long. The V segment lost 3 bases and the J segment 8 bases; nucleotides outside the gene matches: 10. The CDR3 region is CASSHRDRVTYSPLHF. The CDR3 DNA is TGTGCCAGCAGCCACCGAGACAGGGTCACATATTCACCCCTCCACTTT.

This rearrangement joins TRBV28 to TRBJ2-2, with TRBD2 identical over 12 bases. Looked up from germline, CDR1 is MDHEN and CDR2 is SYDVKM. The CDR3 runs to 15 residues. Germline trimming cut 3 bases from V and 6 bases from J; bases unmatched to any gene: 2. CDR3 in amino acids: CASSFLAGGPGELFF. In DNA, the CDR3 is TGTGCCAGCAGTTTTCTAGCGGGAGGGCCCGGGGAGCTGTTTTTT.

The chain is built from TRBV11-3 and TRBJ2-7; a weak D match, TRBD2 (6 bases). V dropped 5 bases and J dropped 3 bases, with 11 bases sitting between them. CDR1 and CDR2 (germline): SGHNT, YENEEA. The CDR3 covers 13 residues. The CDR3, as DNA: TGTGCCAGCAGCCCGGGGGAGAGCTACGAGCAGTACTTC. It codes for CASSPGESYEQYF.

The rearrangement joins TRBV18 to TRBJ1-1; 9 nucleotides align to TRBD1. The CDR3 extends over 14 amino acids. V was clipped by 5 bases and J by 2 bases; unmatched bases: 3. Germline CDR1 reads KGHSH; CDR2 reads LQKENI. Written as DNA, the CDR3 is TGTGCCAGCTCAACACAGGGGGCCAACACTGAAGCTTTCTTT. This encodes CASSTQGANTEAFF. Drawing the rest from reference TRBV18 and TRBJ1-1, the complete variable domain is NAGVMQNPRHLVRRRGQEARLRCSPMKGHSHVYWYRQLPEEGLKFMVYLQKENIIDESGMPKERFSAEFPKEGPSILRIQQVVRGDSAAYFCASSTQGANTEAFFGQGTRLTVV.

This chain connects TRBV3-1 (or the pseudogene TRBV3-2) to TRBJ2-1, with D possibly TRBD1 on 6 matching bases. CDR3 length: 12 residues. V gave up 6 bases and J gave up 7 bases, with 10 bases separating them. From germline, CDR1 is LGHDT and CDR2 YNNKEL (reference sequence). CDR3 DNA: TGTGCCAGCAGTCGCAGGGGAAATGAGCAGTTCTTC. It codes for CASSRRGNEQFF.

The CDR3 nucleotides read TGTGCCAGCTCACCGGCCGCAACTAATGAAAAACTGTTTTTT. Protein sequence: CASSPAATNEKLFF. V and J are TRBV18 and TRBJ1-4; D call uncertain. Germline CDR1 KGHSH, CDR2 LQKENI. The CDR3 extends over 14 amino acids. V lost 3 bases and J lost 0, with 5 bases in between.

The rearrangement joins TRBV11-2 to TRBJ2-7; TRBD2 matches at 9 bases. Germline lookup yields CDR1 SGHAT and CDR2 FQNNGV. The CDR3 is 15 residues long. The trim removed 3 bases at V and 3 bases at J, leaving 6 bases unmatched. The CDR3 loop is CASSFPTSGNYEQYF. The CDR3 DNA reads TGTGCCAGCAGCTTCCCGACTAGCGGTAACTACGAGCAGTACTTC.

The CDR3 DNA follows: TGTGCCACCAGCAGCCTACTAGCGGGAGAGGGCTACGAGCAGTACTTC. This encodes CATSSLLAGEGYEQYF. The chain joins TRBV15 to TRBJ2-7; 11 bases are a match to TRBD2. CDR3 size: 16 residues. V was clipped by 3 bases and J by 3 bases; unmatched bases: 7. The germline CDR1 and CDR2 sequences are LNHNV and YYDKDF (reference sequence).

The V gene is TRBV5-1, the J gene TRBJ1-2; 7 positions agree with TRBD1. The CDR3 is 18 residues long. CDR1 is SGHRS, CDR2 YFSETQ, per germline. V lost 4 bases to trimming and J lost 2 bases; unmatched junction nucleotides: 17. CDR3 residues: CASSNYTGTAYINYGYTF. Written as DNA, the CDR3 is TGCGCCAGCAGCAATTATACCGGGACAGCTTATATAAACTATGGCTACACCTTC. The full variable domain, rest sourced from reference TRBV5-1 and TRBJ1-2, is KAGVTQTPRYLIKTRGQQVTLSCSPISGHRSVSWYQQTPGQGLQFLFEYFSETQRNKGNFPGRFSGRQFSNSRSEMNVSTLELGDSALYLCASSNYTGTAYINYGYTFGSGTRLTVV.

V gene TRBV29-1 combines with J gene TRBJ2-2; 14 nucleotides agree with TRBD2. Germline loops: CDR1 SQVTM, CDR2 ANQGSEA. The V and J ends lost 4 bases and 3 bases, in that order; junction bases with no gene match: 1. The CDR3 length is 15 residues. CDR3 bases: TGCAGCGTTGGACTAGCGGGAGGGGACACCGGGGAGCTGTTTTTT. Its translation: CSVGLAGGDTGELFF.

V usage is TRBV6-4 and J usage is TRBJ2-1; possibly TRBD1 for D (6 bases). CDR1 is MRHNA, CDR2 SNTAGT, per germline. V was pared by 5 bases and J by 6 bases, with 14 bases between. CDR3 length: 14 residues. CDR3 sequence (DNA): TGTGCCAGCAGTAGATCCGCGGACAGCAATGAGCAGTTCTTC. Translated, it gives CASSRSADSNEQFF.

V gene TRBV10-3 combines with J gene TRBJ2-1; 9 bases match TRBD1. Germline V gives CDR1 ENHRY, CDR2 SYGVKD. CDR3 length equals 16 residues. Unmatched junction bases numbered 11, after V lost 4 bases and J lost 7 bases. The CDR3 here is CAISGTGGVSGNEQFF. The CDR3 bases are TGTGCCATCAGTGGAACAGGGGGCGTAAGTGGAAATGAGCAGTTCTTC.

This chain joins TRBV2 and TRBJ1-4, with D unclear. Germline CDR1 is SNHLY and CDR2 is FYNNEI. The CDR3 has 13 amino acids. The V gene lost 7 bases and the J gene lost 7 bases, with 13 bases spanning the gap. CDR3 in DNA: TGTGCCAGCACTCGCAGGTACCTTGAAAAACTGTTTTTT. It codes for CASTRRYLEKLFF.